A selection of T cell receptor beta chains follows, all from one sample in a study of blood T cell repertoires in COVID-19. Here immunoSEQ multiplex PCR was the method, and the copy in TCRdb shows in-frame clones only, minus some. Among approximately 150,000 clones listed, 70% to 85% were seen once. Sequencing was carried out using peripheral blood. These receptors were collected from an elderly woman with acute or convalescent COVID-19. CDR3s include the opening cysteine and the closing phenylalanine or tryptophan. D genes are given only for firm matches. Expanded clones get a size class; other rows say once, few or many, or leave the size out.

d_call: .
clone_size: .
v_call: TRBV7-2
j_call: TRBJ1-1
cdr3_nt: TGTGCCAGCAGCTTATTGGGCGGGGGCCGGGGAGCTTTCTTT
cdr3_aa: CASSLLGGGRGAFF

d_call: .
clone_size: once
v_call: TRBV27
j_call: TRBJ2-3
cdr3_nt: TGTGCCAGCAGTTCCGCCAGGGGGTGGGGGGCAGATACGCAGTATTTT
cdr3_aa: CASSSARGWGADTQYF

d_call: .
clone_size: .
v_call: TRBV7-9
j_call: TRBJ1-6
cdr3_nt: TGTGCCAGCAGCTTATCGGGGGAAGATTCACCCCTCCACTTT
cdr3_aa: CASSLSGEDSPLHF

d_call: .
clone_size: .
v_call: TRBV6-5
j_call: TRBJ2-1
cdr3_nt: TGTGCCAGCGGGACAAGCTCCTACAATGAGCAGTTCTTC
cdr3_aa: CASGTSSYNEQFF

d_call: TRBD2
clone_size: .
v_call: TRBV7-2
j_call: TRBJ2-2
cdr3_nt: TGTGCCAGCAGCCCCAGTCTAGCGGACACCGGGGAGCTGTTTTTT
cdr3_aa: CASSPSLADTGELFF

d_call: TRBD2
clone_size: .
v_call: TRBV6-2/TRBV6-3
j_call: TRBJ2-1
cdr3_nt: TGTGCCAGCAGTTACGACAGCATTCGGGGGGGCACCTACAATGAGCAGTTCTTC
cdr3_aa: CASSYDSIRGGTYNEQFF

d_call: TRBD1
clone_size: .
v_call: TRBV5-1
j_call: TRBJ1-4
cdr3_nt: TGCGCCAGCAGCTCGGGACAGGGGAGTGAAAAACTGTTTTTT
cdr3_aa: CASSSGQGSEKLFF

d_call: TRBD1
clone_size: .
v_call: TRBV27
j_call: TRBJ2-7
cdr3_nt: TGTGCCAGCAGCTTCACCGGGGACAGGGTAGGGGACGAGCAGTACTTC
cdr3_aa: CASSFTGDRVGDEQYF

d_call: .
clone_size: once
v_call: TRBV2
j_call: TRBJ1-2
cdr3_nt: TGTGCCAGCAGTGACACAGGGTATGGCTACACCTTC
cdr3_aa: CASSDTGYGYTF

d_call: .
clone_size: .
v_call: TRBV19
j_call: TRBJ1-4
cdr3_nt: TGTGCCAGTAGTACCAGAGGGGGACCAACTAATGAAAAACTGTTTTTT
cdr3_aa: CASSTRGGPTNEKLFF

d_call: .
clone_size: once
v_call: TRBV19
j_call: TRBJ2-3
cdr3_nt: TGTGCCAGTAGTAGACAGTATGGCCGGCGCATTGGAGATACGCAGTATTTT
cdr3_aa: CASSRQYGRRIGDTQYF

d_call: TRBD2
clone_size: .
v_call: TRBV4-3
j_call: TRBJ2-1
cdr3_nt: TGCGCCAGCAGCCAAGACTCTCTAGCGGGGGCCTACAATGAGCAGTTCTTC
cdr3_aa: CASSQDSLAGAYNEQFF

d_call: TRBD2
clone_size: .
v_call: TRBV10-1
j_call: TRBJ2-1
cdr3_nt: TGCGCCAGCAGTGAAGGTAGCGGGGCCAACAATGAGCAGTTCTTC
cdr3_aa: CASSEGSGANNEQFF

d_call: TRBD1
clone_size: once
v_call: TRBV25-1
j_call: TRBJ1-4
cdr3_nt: TGTGCCAGCACCTCGACAGGGAAGTCACATGAAAAACTGTTTTTT
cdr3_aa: CASTSTGKSHEKLFF

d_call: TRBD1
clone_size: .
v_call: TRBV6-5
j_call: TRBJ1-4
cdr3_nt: TGTGCCAGCAGGGGACAGGTTCTGAGTGAAAAACTGTTTTTT
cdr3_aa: CASRGQVLSEKLFF

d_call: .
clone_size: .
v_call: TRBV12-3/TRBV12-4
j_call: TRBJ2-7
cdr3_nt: TGTGCCAGCAGTTCGACAACCTACGAGCAGTACTTC
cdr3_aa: CASSSTTYEQYF

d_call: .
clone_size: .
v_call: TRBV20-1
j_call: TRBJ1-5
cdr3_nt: TGCAGTGCTAGTGCGTATAGCAATCAGCCCCAGCATTTT
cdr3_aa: CSASAYSNQPQHF

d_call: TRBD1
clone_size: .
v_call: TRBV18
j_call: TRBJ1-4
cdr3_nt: TGTGCCAGCTCGCCCAACAGGGGAGACGATGAAAAACTGTTTTTT
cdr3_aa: CASSPNRGDDEKLFF

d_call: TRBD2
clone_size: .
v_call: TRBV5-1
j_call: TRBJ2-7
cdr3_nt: TGCGCCAGCAGCCTTAGCGGGACGACTTACGAGCAGTACTTC
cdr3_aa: CASSLSGTTYEQYF

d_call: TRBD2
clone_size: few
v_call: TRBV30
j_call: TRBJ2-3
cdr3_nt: TGTGCCTGGAGTGGTAGCGGGAGGGCCGGCACAGATACGCAGTATTTT
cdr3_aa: CAWSGSGRAGTDTQYF

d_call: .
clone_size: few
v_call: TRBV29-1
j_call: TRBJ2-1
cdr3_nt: TGCAGCGTTGGAAGAGAGAATGAGCAGTTCTTC
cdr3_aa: CSVGRENEQFF

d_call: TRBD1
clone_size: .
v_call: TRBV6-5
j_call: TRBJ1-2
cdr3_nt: TGTGCCAGCAGTTACTCCGGGACAGGGGTTGGCTACACCTTC
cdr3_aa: CASSYSGTGVGYTF

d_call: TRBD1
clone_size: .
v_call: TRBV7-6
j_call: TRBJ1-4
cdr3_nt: TGTGCCAGCAGCTTCAGCTCCCCGCGGACAGGGCGGAATGAAAAACTGTTTTTT
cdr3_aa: CASSFSSPRTGRNEKLFF

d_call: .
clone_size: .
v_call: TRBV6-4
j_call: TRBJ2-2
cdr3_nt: TGTGCCAGCAGGACAGGATCGAACACCGGGGAGCTGTTTTTT
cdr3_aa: CASRTGSNTGELFF

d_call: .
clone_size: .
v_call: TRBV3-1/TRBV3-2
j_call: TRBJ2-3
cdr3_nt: TGTGCCAGCAGCTTGGCCGGGACTCCTGCACAGAATACGCAGTATTTT
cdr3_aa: CASSLAGTPAQNTQYF

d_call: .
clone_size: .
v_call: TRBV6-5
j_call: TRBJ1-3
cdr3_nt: TGTGCCAGCTATAGGACAGCTGTTGGAAACACCATATATTTT
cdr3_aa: CASYRTAVGNTIYF

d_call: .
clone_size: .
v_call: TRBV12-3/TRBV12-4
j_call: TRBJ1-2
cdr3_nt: TGTGCCAGCAGTAGCAGGGCACATGGCTACACCTTC
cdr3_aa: CASSSRAHGYTF

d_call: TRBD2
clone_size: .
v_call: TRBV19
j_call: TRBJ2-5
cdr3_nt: TGTGCCAGTAGCCTACTAGCGGGGCTTCAAGAGACCCAGTACTTC
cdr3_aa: CASSLLAGLQETQYF

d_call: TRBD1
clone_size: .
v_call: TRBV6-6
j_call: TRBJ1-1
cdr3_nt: TGTGCCAGCAGCCAAGACAGGGGCGCTGAAGCTTTCTTT
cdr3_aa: CASSQDRGAEAFF

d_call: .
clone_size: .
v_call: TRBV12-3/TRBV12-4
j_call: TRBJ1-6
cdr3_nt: TGTGCCAGCAGTTTTCGGAATTCACCCCTCCACTTT
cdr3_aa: CASSFRNSPLHF

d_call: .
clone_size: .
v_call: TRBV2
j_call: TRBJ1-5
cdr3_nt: TGTGCCACCAAAGCCGACATCAGGGGGCCCCAGCATTTT
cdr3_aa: CATKADIRGPQHF

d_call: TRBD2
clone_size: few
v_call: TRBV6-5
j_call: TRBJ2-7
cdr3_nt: TGTGCCAGCAGTTCCCAAGCGGGAGCCTACGAGCAGTACTTC
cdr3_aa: CASSSQAGAYEQYF

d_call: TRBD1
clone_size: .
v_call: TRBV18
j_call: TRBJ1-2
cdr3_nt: TGTGCCAGCTCACCCTACGCGGACAGGGTCAGCTATGGCTACACCTTC
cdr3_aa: CASSPYADRVSYGYTF

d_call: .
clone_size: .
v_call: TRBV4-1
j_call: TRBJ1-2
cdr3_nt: TGCGCCAGCAGCCAAGGGCAGACTCTCACTAACTATGGCTACACCTTC
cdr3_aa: CASSQGQTLTNYGYTF

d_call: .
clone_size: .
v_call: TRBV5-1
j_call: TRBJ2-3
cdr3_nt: TGCGCCAGCAGCTTGGGACAGGTCGGGACAGATACGCAGTATTTT
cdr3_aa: CASSLGQVGTDTQYF

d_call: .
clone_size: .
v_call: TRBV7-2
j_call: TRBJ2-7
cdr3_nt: TGTGCCAGCAGCTGGACAGCCTCCTACGAGCAGTACTTC
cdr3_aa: CASSWTASYEQYF

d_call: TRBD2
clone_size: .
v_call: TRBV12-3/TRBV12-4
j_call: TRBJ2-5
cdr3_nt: TGTGCCAGCAGGGTAGCGGGAGGGGAGACCCAGTACTTC
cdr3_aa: CASRVAGGETQYF

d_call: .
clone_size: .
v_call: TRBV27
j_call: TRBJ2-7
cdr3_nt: TGTGCCAGCAGGGGGAGTACTACCTACGAGCAGTACTTC
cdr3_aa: CASRGSTTYEQYF

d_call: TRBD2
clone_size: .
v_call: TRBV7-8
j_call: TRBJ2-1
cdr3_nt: TGTGCCAGCAGCTTAAAGGGGACTAGCGGGAGCCACAATGAGCAGTTCTTC
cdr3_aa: CASSLKGTSGSHNEQFF

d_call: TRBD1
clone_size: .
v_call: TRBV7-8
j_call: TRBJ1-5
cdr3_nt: TGTGCCAGCAGTTTATCCGGGACAGGGCCGTGGGGCAATCAGCCCCAGCATTTT
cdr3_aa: CASSLSGTGPWGNQPQHF

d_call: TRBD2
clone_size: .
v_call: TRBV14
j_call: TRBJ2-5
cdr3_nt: TGTGCCAGCAGCCAAGACCGGACTAGCGGGACCCGGGAGACCCAGTACTTC
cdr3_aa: CASSQDRTSGTRETQYF

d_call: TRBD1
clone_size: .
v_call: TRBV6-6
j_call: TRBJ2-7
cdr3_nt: TGTGCCAGCAGTCCGAGACAGGGGGCGGCCTACGAGCAGTACTTC
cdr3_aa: CASSPRQGAAYEQYF

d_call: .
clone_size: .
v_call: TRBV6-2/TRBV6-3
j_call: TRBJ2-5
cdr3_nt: TGTGCCAGCAGCAACAGGGTACCCCCGGAGACCCAGTACTTC
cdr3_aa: CASSNRVPPETQYF

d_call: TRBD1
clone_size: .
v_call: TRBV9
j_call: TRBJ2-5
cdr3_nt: TGTGCCAGCAGCACGAGGACAGGCAATTTAGGGGAGACCCAGTACTTC
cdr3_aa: CASSTRTGNLGETQYF

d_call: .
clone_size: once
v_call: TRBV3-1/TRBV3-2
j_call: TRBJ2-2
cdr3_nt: TGTGCCAGCAGCACGAGGGGGGAGCTGTTTTTT
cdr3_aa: CASSTRGELFF

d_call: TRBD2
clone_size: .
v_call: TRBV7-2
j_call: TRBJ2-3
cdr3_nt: TGTGCCAGCAGCTTAATTCGACTCGTCAGCGGGAGTCCAGATACGCAGTATTTT
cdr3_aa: CASSLIRLVSGSPDTQYF

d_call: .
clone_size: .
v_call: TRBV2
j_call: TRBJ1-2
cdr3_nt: TGTGCCAGCAGTACTAACAGGGTTGCCCTCCCTACGGTGAATGGCTACACCTTC
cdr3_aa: CASSTNRVALPTVNGYTF

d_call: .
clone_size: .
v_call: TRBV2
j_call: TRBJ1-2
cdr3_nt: TGTGCCAGCAGTCAGCAACAGGACTATGGCTACACCTTC
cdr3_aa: CASSQQQDYGYTF

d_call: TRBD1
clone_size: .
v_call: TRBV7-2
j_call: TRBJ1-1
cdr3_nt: TGTGCCAGCAGCTTTTCCCCGGGACAGACGAACATGAACACTGAAGCTTTCTTT
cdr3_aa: CASSFSPGQTNMNTEAFF

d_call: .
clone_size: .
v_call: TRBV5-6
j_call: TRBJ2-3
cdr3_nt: TGTGCCAGCAGCTGGGGGGTAGGCACAGATACGCAGTATTTT
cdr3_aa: CASSWGVGTDTQYF